This T cell receptor (beta chain) derives from a study of T cell repertoires in cytomegalovirus infection. Study information: Indications came from public TCR beta signatures; they pointed to CMV infection and to a matching HLA type.

General study points: CMV-specific HLA-C-restricted TCR beta clonotypes dominated the ex vivo response. Cumulative frequency of public TCR beta families picked out carriers of CMV plus the relevant HLA.

For this clonotype: Its specificity is not known.

CDR1 SNHLY and CDR2 FYNNEI come from the germline V gene. V shed 5 bases and J 3 bases; nucleotides not matched to a gene: 7. The CDR3 extends over 14 amino acids. TCRdb reprocessed the reads with MiXCR, giving one entry per CDR3 protein. The data hold some 250,000 distinct CDR3 sequences, with around 8.7% observed a single time. The sequenced sample was PBMCs. The chain uses TRBV2 and TRBJ2-7, with 7 bases lining up with TRBD1. The origin of this receptor is a human donor in good health (CMV status not recorded). Some clones in this sample may be carry-over from other donors' samples. The CDR3 sequence is CASSQGQQYYEQYF. CDR3 sequence (DNA): TGTGCCAGCAGTCAGGGACAGCAATACTACGAGCAGTACTTC.